What follows are 19 T cell receptor beta chains derived from one specimen sequenced in a study of blood T cell repertoires in COVID-19. Generated by immunoSEQ multiplex PCR, the TCRdb table keeps only in-frame clones and is missing some. The table has hundreds of thousands of clones, more than 75% seen once. The sequenced material came from PBMCs or T cells enriched from blood (not recorded which). The receptors were gathered from a woman aged 60-70 years in a cohort exposed to, infected with or recovered from COVID-19 (not recorded which).

The chain combines TRBV19 with TRBJ2-5; the D is unclear. Germline V lookup: CDR1 LNHDA, CDR2 SQIVND (reference sequence). The V gene lost 5 bases and the J gene lost 4 bases, with 20 bases spanning the gap. This CDR3 is 16 amino acids long. The CDR3 reads CASSPTEYPRRETQYF. CDR3 DNA: TGTGCCAGTAGTCCTACGGAGTACCCGCGGCGAGAGACCCAGTACTTC.

The chain couples TRBV30 to TRBJ1-1; the match to TRBD1 covers 9 bases. V shed 5 bases, J shed 0 bases, and the junction held 1 base outside the gene matches. Per germline, CDR1 GTSNPN and CDR2 SVGIG (reference sequence). This CDR3 region has 13 residues. The CDR3 reads CAWGTGLNTEAFF. CDR3 nucleotides: TGTGCCTGGGGGACAGGGCTGAACACTGAAGCTTTCTTT.

For the CDR3, the DNA is TGTGCAAGTCGCTTAGCGCGGTTCATGAACACTGAAGCTTTCTTT. Amino acids: CASRLARFMNTEAFF. V gene TRBV12-2 combines with J gene TRBJ1-1. TRBV12-2 represents a pseudogene. This CDR3 is built from 15 residues.

CDR3 sequence reads: CASSPRDLYQPQHF. In DNA, the CDR3 is TGTGCCAGCAGCCCCCGGGACTTATATCAGCCCCAGCATTTT. The chain combines TRBV7-8 with TRBJ1-5, with D possibly being TRBD1 (5 bases). CDR3 length: 14 amino acids. Trimming took off 5 bases at V and 5 bases at J, with 13 bases between the two ends. The germline V gene has CDR1 SGHVS and CDR2 FQNEAQ. Looking up the rest from reference TRBV7-8 and TRBJ1-5 gives the full variable domain: GAGVSQSPRYKVAKRGQDVALRCDPISGHVSLFWYQQALGQGPEFLTYFQNEAQLDKSGLPSDRFFAERPEGSVSTLKIQRTQQEDSAVYLCASSPRDLYQPQHFGDGTRLSIL.

The chain has TRBV7-2 and TRBJ2-7; 9 nucleotides match TRBD1. With 1 base clipped from V and 2 bases from J, the junction kept 3 bases outside the gene matches. The CDR3 has 15 amino acids. In germline, CDR1 is SGHTA, CDR2 FQGNSA. CDR3 coding DNA: TGTGCCAGCAGCTTAGGGACAGGGGTCACCTACGAGCAGTACTTC. Its protein product is CASSLGTGVTYEQYF.

The chain employs TRBV28 and TRBJ2-3, with TRBD1 matching 9 bases. The germline gives CDR1 MDHEN, CDR2 SYDVKM. The CDR3 contains 14 residues. Trimming at V came to 6 bases and at J to 3 bases, leaving 4 bases not matched to a gene. CDR3 in amino acids: CASSTGGKTDTQYF. Here the CDR3 DNA reads TGTGCCAGCAGCACAGGGGGCAAGACAGATACGCAGTATTTT.

This sequence joins TRBV2 and TRBJ1-1; possible D gene TRBD1, 5 bases. Germline values: CDR1 SNHLY, CDR2 FYNNEI. There are 14 residues in the CDR3. V dropped 2 bases and J dropped 1 base, with 8 bases sitting between them. CDR3 region: CASSEFQGNTEAFF. The CDR3 nucleotides read TGTGCCAGCAGTGAATTTCAGGGGAACACTGAAGCTTTCTTT.

The rearrangement joins TRBV6-6 to TRBJ1-5; D uncertain. Looked up from germline, CDR1 is MNHNY and CDR2 is SVGAGI (reference sequence). This CDR3 contains 13 residues. The V and J ends lost 11 bases and 4 bases respectively, with 15 bases between them. CDR3 protein: CAGHTSENQPQHF. The CDR3 nucleotides read TGTGCCGGGCATACTTCGGAAAATCAGCCCCAGCATTTT.

V is TRBV28 and J is TRBJ1-3; 9 nucleotides agree with TRBD1. Germline assignment: CDR1 MDHEN and CDR2 SYDVKM. Losses at the gene ends were 2 bases for V and 5 bases for J; bases not matched to a gene: 1. There are 14 residues in the CDR3. CDR3 DNA: TGTGCCAGCAGTTTAGGGACAGGGAGAAACACCATATATTTT. Amino acids: CASSLGTGRNTIYF.

CDR3 DNA: TGCAGCGGAAGGGGGTCTAGCGGGAGAGGCGGCACAGATACGCAGTATTTT. Amino acid sequence: CSGRGSSGRGGTDTQYF. The chain carries TRBV29-1 and TRBJ2-3, with TRBD2 matching 10 bases. Trimming cost V 7 bases and J 1 base; bases outside gene matches: 14. This CDR3 has 17 residues. Per germline, CDR1 SQVTM and CDR2 ANQGSEA.

The J gene is TRBJ1-6, the V gene TRBV5-1; 8 nucleotides align to TRBD1. This CDR3 contains 14 residues. The germline gives CDR1 SGHRS, CDR2 YFSETQ. The J segment lost 7 bases and the V segment lost 2 bases, leaving 2 bases of the junction unmatched. The CDR3 region is CASSFGQGNSPLHF. CDR3 DNA sequence: TGCGCCAGCAGCTTTGGACAGGGCAATTCACCCCTCCACTTT. The complete variable domain, with remaining parts taken from reference TRBV5-1 and TRBJ1-6, reads KAGVTQTPRYLIKTRGQQVTLSCSPISGHRSVSWYQQTPGQGLQFLFEYFSETQRNKGNFPGRFSGRQFSNSRSEMNVSTLELGDSALYLCASSFGQGNSPLHFGNGTRLTVT.

V is TRBV19 and J is TRBJ2-7; maybe TRBD1 (6 bases). The CDR3 runs 13 residues. The V end lost 5 bases, the J end lost 2 bases, and 10 bases lay between the germline ends. Germline CDR1 LNHDA, CDR2 SQIVND (reference sequence). CDR3 residues: CASSWDITYEQYF. CDR3 nucleotide sequence: TGTGCCAGTAGTTGGGACATCACCTACGAGCAGTACTTC. The whole variable domain, filled in from reference TRBV19 and TRBJ2-7, reads DGGITQSPKYLFRKEGQNVTLSCEQNLNHDAMYWYRQDPGQGLRLIYYSQIVNDFQKGDIAEGYSVSREKKESFPLTVTSAQKNPTAFYLCASSWDITYEQYFGPGTRLTVT.

The rearrangement joins TRBV4-1 to TRBJ2-1; 9 nucleotides line up with TRBD1. This CDR3 has 15 residues. Germline-derived CDR1 and CDR2 are MGHRA and YSYEKL. The junction had 2 bases not matched to a gene; V was cut back by 3 bases and J by 2 bases. In nucleotides, the CDR3 is TGCGCCAGCAGCCAGGGACAGGGACCCTACAATGAGCAGTTCTTC. As protein: CASSQGQGPYNEQFF.

The chain combines TRBV20-1 with TRBJ1-4, with a tentative D call TRBD1 (5 bases). Trimming left V 3 bases short and J 5 bases short, with 22 bases between. This CDR3 has 17 amino acids. CDR1 DFQATT and CDR2 SNEGSKA come from the germline V gene (reference sequence). The CDR3 loop is CSASLGAPRSGNEKLFF. The CDR3, as DNA: TGCAGTGCTAGTCTAGGGGCGCCGAGGAGTGGGAATGAAAAACTGTTTTTT.

In its sample, this clone was seen a few times. The chain employs TRBV30 and TRBJ1-1; 8 nucleotides align to TRBD1. V trimming: 5 bases; J trimming: 1 base; junction bases outside the gene matches: 0. Germline V gives CDR1 GTSNPN, CDR2 SVGIG (reference sequence). The CDR3 sequence is 12 residues long. The CDR3 reads CAWGQGNTEAFF. As DNA, the CDR3 is TGTGCCTGGGGACAGGGGAACACTGAAGCTTTCTTT.

The V call is TRBV28, the J call TRBJ2-7, with 8 bases that match TRBD2. CDR3 length equals 20 residues. V lost 3 bases, J lost 1 base, and 20 bases stayed unmatched. Germline loops: CDR1 MDHEN, CDR2 SYDVKM. The CDR3 nucleotides read TGTGCCAGCAGTTTGATCCTGGGAGGGGGAGCGAGCGGGAGTTCCTACGAGCAGTACTTC. Protein sequence: CASSLILGGGASGSSYEQYF.

This clone has a count of ten or more. The genes are TRBV27 and TRBJ2-7; 9 bases are shared with TRBD2. CDR1 is MNHEY and CDR2 is SMNVEV in the germline V gene (reference sequence). CDR3 length: 18 residues. V dropped 4 bases and J dropped 3; count of bases not matched to a gene: 16. In DNA, the CDR3 is TGTGCCAGCAGTTCTATACTAGCGGGCCTTCTTGGGGACTACGAGCAGTACTTC. Residues: CASSSILAGLLGDYEQYF.

The chain employs TRBV2 and TRBJ2-1, with D perhaps TRBD2 (5 bases). The CDR3 length is 13 residues. The V gene's germline CDR1 is SNHLY and CDR2 FYNNEI. The V and J ends lost 6 bases and 7 bases respectively, with 13 bases between them. The CDR3 DNA follows: TGTGCCAGCAGGCTGGGAGTGGGAAATGAGCAGTTCTTC. Residues: CASRLGVGNEQFF.

The chain links TRBV19 to TRBJ1-1; 7 nucleotides align to TRBD1. CDR1 and CDR2 from the germline V gene are LNHDA and SQIVND (reference sequence). The CDR3 totals 13 residues. Trimming removed 6 bases from V and 5 bases from J; junction bases left unmatched: 6. CDR3 coding DNA: TGTGCCAGTAGACCCGACAGGGATACTGAAGCTTTCTTT. Translation: CASRPDRDTEAFF.